The clone carrying this T cell receptor (beta chain) was detected only a few times. Its antigen is currently unknown. This specimen belongs to a study of cytomegalovirus exposure and HLA in healthy donors. Overall study: From donors who were HLA-typed, an early data release held about 85 million unique TCRs. Findings and caveats of the study: Specific recognition of CMV antigens was confirmed in vitro for a few chains (all CMV-associated). Clonal expansion, a later analysis showed, was greater in HLA-associated TCR beta chains than in equally common others. Among the sequence variants, a highly shared cluster was likely an artifact of sequencing.

PCR was performed using 60 Vbeta and 13 Jbeta primers. The repertoire was sequenced with immunoSEQ multiplex PCR; TCRdb's copy has only in-frame clones and lacks some. The top ten hold around 2.8% of the sample, which has about 110,000 clones, roughly 70% seen once. The V end lost 3 bases, the J end lost 4 bases, and 13 bases lay between the germline ends. This CDR3 region has 15 residues. Germline V gene sequence: CDR1 MNHNS, CDR2 SASEGT. What was sequenced was PBMCs. The receptor comes from a male donor in good health and CMV-seropositive. The chain uses TRBV6-1 and TRBJ1-3, with D possibly TRBD1 on 5 matching bases. CDR3 loop: CASSEATYRGNTIYF. CDR3 bases: TGTGCCAGCAGTGAGGCGACGTACAGGGGAAACACCATATATTTT.